These 23 T cell receptor beta chains were all obtained from the same sample, sequenced in a study of neoadjuvant anti-PD-1 for oral cavity cancer. The protocol was immunoSEQ multiplex PCR, while the TCRdb copy is restricted to in-frame clones and leaves out a portion. This table has roughly 68,000 clones, about nine tenths appearing once. Time point reported: after neoadjuvant nivolumab, at surgical resection. Sequencing used PBMCs, obtained after nivolumab (anti-PD-1) treatment. These receptor sequences come from a person aged 40 to 85 with oral cavity squamous cell carcinoma.

This chain joins TRBV5-4 and TRBJ2-5; no clear D. V was shortened by 0 bases and J by 2 bases, with 11 bases between the two germline ends. This CDR3 region has 15 residues. Germline V CDR1 and CDR2: SGHNT, YYREEE (reference sequence). CDR3 loop: CASSLAGVGQETQYF. For the CDR3, the DNA is TGTGCCAGCAGCTTGGCCGGAGTAGGGCAAGAGACCCAGTACTTC.

The J gene is TRBJ2-7, the V gene TRBV9, with 7 bases fitting TRBD2. Trimming cost V 7 bases and J 2 bases; bases outside gene matches: 9. This CDR3 is built from 14 residues. Germline V gene lookup returns CDR1 SGDLS and CDR2 YYNGEE. The CDR3 region is CASGPPGGTYEQYF. DNA for the CDR3: TGTGCCAGCGGGCCTCCGGGGGGAACCTACGAGCAGTACTTC.

The J gene is TRBJ2-7, the V gene TRBV11-1; 8 bases map to TRBD1. J lost 1 base, V lost 8 bases, and 4 bases had no gene match. CDR3 length: 13 amino acids. CDR1 is SGHAT and CDR2 is FQDESV in the germline V gene (reference sequence). This chain's CDR3 is CASGQGFSYEQYF. The CDR3 DNA sequence: TGTGCCAGCGGACAGGGTTTTTCCTACGAGCAGTACTTC.

The chain recombines TRBV5-1 with TRBJ2-1; D gene uncertain. CDR1 is SGHRS, CDR2 YFSETQ, per germline. V was trimmed by 0 bases and J by 10 bases, leaving 17 bases between them. This CDR3 is built from 15 residues. CDR3 sequence reads: CASSLGRLYNEEQFF. CDR3 in DNA: TGCGCCAGCAGCTTGGGACGGCTCTACAATGAGGAGCAGTTCTTC.

The chain recombines TRBV10-2 with TRBJ1-5; D gene unclear. This CDR3 region has 16 residues. V dropped 3 bases and J dropped 4 bases, with 16 bases sitting between them. CDR1 and CDR2 (germline): WSHSY, SAAADI. CDR3: CASSDGWGFGNQPQHF. The CDR3 nucleotides read TGCGCCAGCAGTGACGGGTGGGGTTTCGGGAATCAGCCCCAGCATTTT.

In DNA form, the CDR3 reads TGTGCCAGCAATATGGACGGACAGGCCCAGCATTTT. This sequence encodes CASNMDGQAQHF. The genes are TRBV2 and TRBJ1-5, with 7 bases matching TRBD1. Looked up from germline, CDR1 is SNHLY and CDR2 is FYNNEI. This CDR3 is built from 12 residues. V gave up 7 bases and J gave up 11 bases; unmatched junction bases: 8.

V gene TRBV5-1 combines with J gene TRBJ2-5; TRBD2 aligns across 11 bases. CDR3 size: 17 residues. The V gene's germline CDR1 is SGHRS and CDR2 YFSETQ. Unmatched junction bases numbered 10, after V lost 4 bases and J lost 2 bases. The CDR3 DNA sequence: TGCGCCAGCAGCAACCACGGGCTAGCGGGAGGACAAGAGACCCAGTACTTC. Its protein product is CASSNHGLAGGQETQYF.

The chain uses TRBV11-3 and TRBJ2-1, with 16 positions matching TRBD2. V lost 5 bases to trimming and J lost 8 bases; unmatched junction nucleotides: 9. Germline CDR1 and CDR2: SGHNT and YENEEA. The CDR3 is 17 residues long. This CDR3 is CASSPGLAGGIFDEQFF. The CDR3 bases are TGTGCCAGCAGCCCGGGACTAGCGGGGGGGATTTTTGATGAGCAGTTCTTC.

The rearrangement links TRBV19 to TRBJ1-1, with 8 bases identical to TRBD1. The CDR3 is 16 amino acids. Per germline, CDR1 LNHDA and CDR2 SQIVND (reference sequence). V gave up 5 bases and J gave up 5 bases; unmatched junction bases: 13. The CDR3 DNA is TGTGCCAGTAGTCCTCGACAGGGGCCCCACCGTACTGAAGCTTTCTTT. Translating it yields CASSPRQGPHRTEAFF.

This sequence joins TRBV7-2 and TRBJ2-2; 8 bases are shared with TRBD2. The germline V gene encodes CDR1 SGHTA and CDR2 FQGNSA. V lost 8 bases, J lost 2 bases, and 7 bases stayed unmatched. The CDR3 has 15 residues. CDR3 loop: CASGLAGFNTGELFF. The CDR3 region has the DNA TGTGCCAGCGGATTAGCGGGGTTTAACACCGGGGAGCTGTTTTTT.

V usage is TRBV5-4 and J usage is TRBJ1-1, with D perhaps TRBD1 (6 bases). Looked up from germline, CDR1 is SGHNT and CDR2 is YYREEE (reference sequence). The CDR3 runs 15 residues. V was pared by 6 bases and J by 4 bases, with 19 bases between. CDR3 residues: CASTPTGGAGTEAFF. DNA of the CDR3: TGTGCCAGCACCCCCACGGGGGGGGCGGGCACTGAAGCTTTCTTT.

The rearrangement uses TRBV5-1 and TRBJ2-5; D might be TRBD1 or TRBD2, each matching 5 bases. The ends were cut back, 4 bases at V and 1 base at J, with 8 bases in the middle. CDR1 SGHRS and CDR2 YFSETQ come from the germline V gene. CDR3 length: 13 amino acids. CDR3 bases: TGCGCCAGCAGCCGGGGCAGCCAAGAGACCCAGTACTTC. Encoded protein: CASSRGSQETQYF.

This rearrangement joins TRBV5-1 to TRBJ1-3; no reliable D call. Germline V gene sequence: CDR1 SGHRS, CDR2 YFSETQ. V was clipped by 5 bases and J by 2 bases, with 11 bases between them. This CDR3 spans 14 amino acids. CDR3: CASRSEGPGNTIYF. The CDR3 bases are TGCGCCAGCAGGTCGGAGGGCCCTGGAAACACCATATATTTT.

The V and J genes are TRBV12-5 and TRBJ2-5, with D perhaps being TRBD1 or TRBD2 (6 bases each). From germline, CDR1 is LGHNT and CDR2 FRNRAP. The CDR3 is 17 residues long. Trimming shortened V by 0 bases and J by 5 bases, and 19 bases separated the two germline ends. CDR3 in amino acids: CASGLVELGGIGETQYF. CDR3 nucleotide sequence: TGTGCTAGTGGTTTGGTCGAGTTAGGGGGGATCGGGGAGACCCAGTACTTC.

This clone was detected only a few times. The rearrangement links TRBV2 to TRBJ2-2; TRBD2 matches 7 bases. This CDR3 has 18 residues. V lost 3 bases, J lost 3 bases, and 13 bases stayed unmatched. Looked up from germline, CDR1 is SNHLY and CDR2 is FYNNEI. The CDR3 here is CASSEDNRRGRHTGELFF. CDR3 bases: TGTGCCAGCAGTGAGGATAATCGACGCGGGAGACACACCGGGGAGCTGTTTTTT.

The chain is built from TRBV25-1 and TRBJ1-5, with TRBD1 matching 7 bases. The CDR3 is made up of 15 amino acids. Trimming cost V 3 bases and J 6 bases; bases outside gene matches: 8. Per the germline V gene, CDR1 is MGHDK and CDR2 is SYGVNS. CDR3 residues: CASSDGRQGFQPQHF. The CDR3 coding sequence is TGTGCCAGCAGTGACGGAAGACAGGGCTTTCAGCCCCAGCATTTT.

The J gene is TRBJ2-1, the V gene TRBV11-2; no firm D call. Trimming stripped 2 bases from V and 7 bases from J, with 9 bases between. The germline gives CDR1 SGHAT, CDR2 FQNNGV. This CDR3 has 13 amino acids. The CDR3 region is CASSLIKRNEQFF. CDR3 in DNA: TGTGCCAGCAGCTTAATAAAACGGAATGAGCAGTTCTTC. The full variable domain, in which reference TRBV11-2 and TRBJ2-1 provide the parts outside the CDR3, is EAGVAQSPRYKIIEKRQSVAFWCNPISGHATLYWYQQILGQGPKLLIQFQNNGVVDDSQLPKDRFSAERLKGVDSTLKIQPAKLEDSAVYLCASSLIKRNEQFFGPGTRLTVL.

The V and J genes are TRBV7-2 and TRBJ2-1, with 7 bases fitting TRBD2. V was clipped by 1 base and J by 2 bases; unmatched bases: 5. Per germline, CDR1 SGHTA and CDR2 FQGNSA. The CDR3 runs 16 residues. CDR3 sequence reads: CASSLDSGLTYNEQFF. In nucleotides, the CDR3 is TGTGCCAGCAGCTTAGATAGCGGGCTCACCTACAATGAGCAGTTCTTC.

The chain joins TRBV10-3 to TRBJ1-6; the D gene is possibly TRBD1 (5 bases). CDR1 ENHRY and CDR2 SYGVKD come from the germline V gene. The CDR3 length is 13 residues. Between the trimmed V and J ends, which lost 7 bases and 9 bases, there was a span of 13 bases. The CDR3 region has the DNA TGTGCCATCACCCGGGACTTAAGTTCACCCCTCCACTTT. Its protein is CAITRDLSSPLHF.

With respect to this clone: Other DNA sequences in the sample encode the same CDR3. The rearrangement joins TRBV5-4 to TRBJ1-5, with a possible D match to TRBD1 (6 bases). V was pared by 2 bases and J by 1 base, with 7 bases between. The V gene's germline CDR1 is SGHNT and CDR2 YYREEE (reference sequence). This CDR3 contains 14 residues. The CDR3 region has the DNA TGTGCCAGCAGCTTAGGGGGAAGCAATCAGCCCCAGCATTTT. Its protein product is CASSLGGSNQPQHF.

This sequence joins TRBV7-9 and TRBJ2-1; no definite D call. The CDR3 runs 17 residues. V was pared by 2 bases and J by 0 bases, with 14 bases between. CDR1 and CDR2 from the germline V gene are SEHNR and FQNEAQ (reference sequence). CDR3 amino acids: CASSLFTYRTSYNEQFF. The CDR3 DNA reads as TGTGCCAGCAGCTTATTTACCTATCGAACCTCCTACAATGAGCAGTTCTTC.

The chain joins TRBV4-1 to TRBJ1-3; D is ambiguous. The V gene's germline CDR1 is MGHRA and CDR2 YSYEKL. The CDR3 length is 14 residues. Trimming removed 5 bases from V and 3 bases from J, with 11 bases in between. The CDR3 loop reads CASSGYNRGNTIYF. Here the CDR3 DNA reads TGCGCCAGCAGCGGATACAATCGTGGAAACACCATATATTTT.

The chain has TRBV27 and TRBJ2-7, with D possibly matching TRBD1 (6 bases). The CDR3 has 15 amino acids. V was clipped by 0 bases and J by 2 bases, with 11 bases between them. CDR1 MNHEY and CDR2 SMNVEV come from the germline V gene (reference sequence). CDR3 protein: CASSLSGGLTYEQYF. CDR3 nucleotide sequence: TGTGCCAGCAGTTTATCTGGGGGCCTCACCTACGAGCAGTACTTC.